This TCR beta chain was captured in a study of blood T cell repertoires in COVID-19. The overall study: The samples span acute and convalescent COVID-19 from the United States, Italy and Spain. Nucleic acid was either cDNA or gDNA, and it came from T cells, B-cell-depleted T cells, or PBMCs.

In the authors' methods: Reference gene primer amplification in the assay estimated nucleated cell counts. TCRdb's table, derived via immunoSEQ multiplex PCR, lists solely in-frame clones and lacks some. V, J and clone size reflect that table, while D and trimming were determined from the DNA. This table holds under 300,000 clones, roughly four fifths found once. The V gene lost 4 bases and the J gene lost 10 bases, with 22 bases spanning the gap. The CDR3 covers 15 residues. CDR1 and CDR2 (germline): SEHNR, FQNEAQ (reference sequence). The chain joins TRBV7-9 to TRBJ1-1; D is possibly TRBD1 (6 bases). The clonotype was recovered from a man aged 45-65 years with acute or convalescent COVID-19. The sample was peripheral blood. The CDR3 spells CASSSSGGDSVRAFF. CDR3 DNA: TGTGCCAGCAGCTCCTCGGGGGGCGATTCGGTAAGAGCTTTCTTT.